Sequencing of this T cell receptor (beta chain) was carried out in a study of PD-L1 blockade in urothelial cancer. With 1 base clipped from V and 9 bases from J, the junction kept 6 bases outside the gene matches. Per the germline V gene, CDR1 is LNHDA and CDR2 is SQIVND (reference sequence). This CDR3 spans 14 amino acids. TCRdb keeps only in-frame clones here, not all; method: immunoSEQ multiplex PCR. The repertoire holds 66,000 or so clones, with approximately 91% as singletons. Sample time point: peripheral blood 6 weeks after treatment start. This TCR was recovered from a man aged 55-75 years with urothelial cancer. The chain links TRBV19 to TRBJ1-1; 9 nucleotides line up with TRBD1. The source was PBMCs, collected around atezolizumab (anti-PD-L1) treatment. This CDR3 is CASSIATGQGKAFF. The CDR3 nucleotides read TGTGCCAGTAGTATAGCTACGGGACAGGGAAAAGCTTTCTTT.